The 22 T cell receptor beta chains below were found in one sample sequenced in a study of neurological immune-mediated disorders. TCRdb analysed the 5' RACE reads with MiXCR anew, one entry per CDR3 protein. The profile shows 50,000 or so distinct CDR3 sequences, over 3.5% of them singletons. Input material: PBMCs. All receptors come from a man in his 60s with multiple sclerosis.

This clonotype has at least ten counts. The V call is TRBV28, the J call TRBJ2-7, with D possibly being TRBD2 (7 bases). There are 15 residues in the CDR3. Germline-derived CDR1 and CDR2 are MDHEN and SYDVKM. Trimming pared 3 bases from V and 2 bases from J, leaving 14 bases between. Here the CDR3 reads CASSLGGDKTYEQYF. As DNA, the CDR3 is TGTGCCAGCAGTTTGGGAGGGGACAAGACCTACGAGCAGTACTTC.

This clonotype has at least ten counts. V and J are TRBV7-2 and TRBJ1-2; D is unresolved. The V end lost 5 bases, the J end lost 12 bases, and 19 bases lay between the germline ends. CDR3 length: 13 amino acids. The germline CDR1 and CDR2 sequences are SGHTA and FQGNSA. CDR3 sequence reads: CASSPQVVEPDTF. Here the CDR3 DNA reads TGTGCCAGCAGCCCCCAAGTAGTAGAGCCTGACACCTTC.

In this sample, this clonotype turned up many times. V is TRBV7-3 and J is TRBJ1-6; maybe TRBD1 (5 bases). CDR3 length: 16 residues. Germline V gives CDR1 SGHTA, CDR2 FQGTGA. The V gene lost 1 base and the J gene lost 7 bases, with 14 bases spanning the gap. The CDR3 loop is CASSLMGRGLNSPLHF. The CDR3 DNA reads TGTGCCAGCAGCTTAATGGGGCGGGGATTAAATTCACCCCTCCACTTT.

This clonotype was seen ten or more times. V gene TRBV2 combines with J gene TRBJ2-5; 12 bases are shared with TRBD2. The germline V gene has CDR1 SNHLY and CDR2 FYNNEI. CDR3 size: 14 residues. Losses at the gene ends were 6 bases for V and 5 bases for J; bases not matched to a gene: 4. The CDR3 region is CASRGLAGWETQYF. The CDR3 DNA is TGTGCCAGCAGGGGACTAGCGGGTTGGGAGACCCAGTACTTC.

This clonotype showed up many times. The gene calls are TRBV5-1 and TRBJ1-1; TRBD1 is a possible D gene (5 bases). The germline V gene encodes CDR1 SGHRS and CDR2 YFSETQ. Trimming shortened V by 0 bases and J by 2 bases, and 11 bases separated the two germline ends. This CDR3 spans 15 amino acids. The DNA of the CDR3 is TGCGCCAGCAGCTTGGAGACAGCAAGAAACACTGAAGCTTTCTTT. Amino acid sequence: CASSLETARNTEAFF.

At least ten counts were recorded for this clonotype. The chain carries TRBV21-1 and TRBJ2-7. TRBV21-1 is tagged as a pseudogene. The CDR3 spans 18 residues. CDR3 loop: CASSKVKGICAGSYEQYF. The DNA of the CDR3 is TGTGCCAGCAGCAAAGTGAAAGGAATTTGCGCTGGCTCCTACGAGCAGTACTTC.

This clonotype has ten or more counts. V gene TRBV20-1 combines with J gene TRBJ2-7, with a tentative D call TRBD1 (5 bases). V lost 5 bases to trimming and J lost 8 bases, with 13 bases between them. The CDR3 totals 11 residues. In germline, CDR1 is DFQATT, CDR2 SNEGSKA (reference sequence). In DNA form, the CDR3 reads TGCAGTGCTCCAGGGAATTTCCAGCAGTACTTC. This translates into CSAPGNFQQYF.

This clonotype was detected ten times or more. This CDR3 is CASSQGPRGSTDTQYF. Here the CDR3 DNA reads TGTGCCAGCAGCCAAGGCCCTAGAGGCTCGACAGATACGCAGTATTTT. The rearrangement links TRBV14 to TRBJ2-3; unclear D gene. V was pared by 1 base and J by 3 bases, with 14 bases between. Germline CDR1 reads SGHDN; CDR2 reads FVKESK. CDR3 length equals 16 residues. The full variable domain, rest sourced from reference TRBV14 and TRBJ2-3, is EAGVTQFPSHSVIEKGQTVTLRCDPISGHDNLYWYRRVMGKEIKFLLHFVKESKQDESGMPNNRFLAERTGGTYSTLKVQPAELEDSGVYFCASSQGPRGSTDTQYFGPGTRLTVL.

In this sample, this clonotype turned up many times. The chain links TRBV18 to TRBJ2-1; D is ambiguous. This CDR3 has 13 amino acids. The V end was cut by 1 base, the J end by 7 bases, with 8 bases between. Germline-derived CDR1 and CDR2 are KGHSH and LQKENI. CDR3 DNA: TGTGCCAGCTCACCACAGGAAAAAAATGAGCAGTTCTTC. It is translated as CASSPQEKNEQFF.

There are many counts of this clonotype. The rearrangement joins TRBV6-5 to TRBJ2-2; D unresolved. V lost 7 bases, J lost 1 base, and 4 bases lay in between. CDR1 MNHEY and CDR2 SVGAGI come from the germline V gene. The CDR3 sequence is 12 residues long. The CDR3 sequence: CASNGNTGELFF. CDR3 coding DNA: TGTGCCAGCAACGGGAACACCGGGGAGCTGTTTTTT.

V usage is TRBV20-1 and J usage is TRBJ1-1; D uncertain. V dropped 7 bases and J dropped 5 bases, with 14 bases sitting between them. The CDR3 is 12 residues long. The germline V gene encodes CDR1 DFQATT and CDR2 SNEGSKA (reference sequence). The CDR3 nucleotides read TGCAGTGGGCTGGTTAGGAGTACTGAAGCTTTCTTT. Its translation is CSGLVRSTEAFF.

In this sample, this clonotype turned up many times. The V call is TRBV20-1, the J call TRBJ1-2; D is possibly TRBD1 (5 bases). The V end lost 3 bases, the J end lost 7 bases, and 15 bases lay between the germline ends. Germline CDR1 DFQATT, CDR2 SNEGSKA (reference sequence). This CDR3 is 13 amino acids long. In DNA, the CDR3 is TGCAGTGCTAGGGTCACGGCCGGGGGTGGCTACACCTTC. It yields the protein CSARVTAGGGYTF.

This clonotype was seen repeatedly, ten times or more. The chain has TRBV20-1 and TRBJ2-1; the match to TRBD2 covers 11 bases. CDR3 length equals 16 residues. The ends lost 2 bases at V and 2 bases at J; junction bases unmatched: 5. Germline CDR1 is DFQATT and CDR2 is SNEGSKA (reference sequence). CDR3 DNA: TGCAGTGCTAGACTAGCGGGAGGCAGGGCCTACAATGAGCAGTTCTTC. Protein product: CSARLAGGRAYNEQFF.

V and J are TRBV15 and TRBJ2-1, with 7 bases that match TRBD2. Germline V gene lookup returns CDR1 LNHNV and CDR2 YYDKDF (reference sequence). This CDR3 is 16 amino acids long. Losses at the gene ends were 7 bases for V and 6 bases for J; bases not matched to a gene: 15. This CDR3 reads CATTREAGPQLNEQFF. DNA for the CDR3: TGTGCCACCACCCGAGAAGCGGGGCCTCAACTCAATGAGCAGTTCTTC.

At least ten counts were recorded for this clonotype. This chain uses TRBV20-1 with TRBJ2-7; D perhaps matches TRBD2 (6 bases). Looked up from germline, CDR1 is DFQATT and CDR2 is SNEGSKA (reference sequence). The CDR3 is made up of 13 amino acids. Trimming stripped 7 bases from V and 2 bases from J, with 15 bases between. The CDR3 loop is CSGSPGGPYEQYF. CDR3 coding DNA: TGCAGTGGGAGCCCTGGAGGGCCCTACGAGCAGTACTTC.

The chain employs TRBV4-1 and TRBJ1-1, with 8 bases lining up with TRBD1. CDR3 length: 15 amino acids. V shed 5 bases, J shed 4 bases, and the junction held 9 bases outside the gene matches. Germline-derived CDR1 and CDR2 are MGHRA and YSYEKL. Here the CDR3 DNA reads TGCGCCAGCAGCGTGTCTGACAGGGGAGGCACTGAAGCTTTCTTT. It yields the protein CASSVSDRGGTEAFF.

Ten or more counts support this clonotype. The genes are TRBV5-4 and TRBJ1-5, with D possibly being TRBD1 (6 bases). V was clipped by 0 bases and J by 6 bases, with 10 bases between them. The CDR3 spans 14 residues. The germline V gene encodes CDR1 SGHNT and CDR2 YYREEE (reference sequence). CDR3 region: CASSLGGGSQPQHF. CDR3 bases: TGTGCCAGCAGCTTGGGCGGGGGCAGTCAGCCCCAGCATTTT.

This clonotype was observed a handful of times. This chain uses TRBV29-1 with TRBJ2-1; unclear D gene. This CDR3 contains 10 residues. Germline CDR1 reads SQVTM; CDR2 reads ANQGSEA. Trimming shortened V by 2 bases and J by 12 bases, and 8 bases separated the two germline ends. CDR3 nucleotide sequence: TGCAGCGTTGAATCGTTAGGGCAGTTCTTC. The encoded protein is CSVESLGQFF.

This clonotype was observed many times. CDR3 protein: CSARPNGHNNEQFF. The CDR3 coding sequence is TGCAGTGCTAGACCCAACGGACACAACAATGAGCAGTTCTTC. The chain links TRBV20-1 to TRBJ2-1, with D perhaps matching TRBD1 (5 bases). The CDR3 totals 14 residues. Germline V CDR1 and CDR2: DFQATT, SNEGSKA (reference sequence). V was cut by 2 bases and J by 5 bases, with 13 bases left in between.

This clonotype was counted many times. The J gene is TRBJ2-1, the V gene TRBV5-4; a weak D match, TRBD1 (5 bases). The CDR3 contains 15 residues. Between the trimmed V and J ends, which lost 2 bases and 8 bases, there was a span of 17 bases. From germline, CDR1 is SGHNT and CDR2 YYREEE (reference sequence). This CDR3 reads CASSFKTGYGDEQFF. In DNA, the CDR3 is TGTGCCAGCAGCTTTAAAACAGGTTATGGCGATGAGCAGTTCTTC.

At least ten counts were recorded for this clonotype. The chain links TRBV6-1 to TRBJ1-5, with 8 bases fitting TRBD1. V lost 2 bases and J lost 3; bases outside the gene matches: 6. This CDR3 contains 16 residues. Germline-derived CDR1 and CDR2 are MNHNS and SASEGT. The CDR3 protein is CASSESHRGYNQPQHF. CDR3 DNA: TGTGCCAGCAGTGAAAGTCACAGGGGGTACAATCAGCCCCAGCATTTT.

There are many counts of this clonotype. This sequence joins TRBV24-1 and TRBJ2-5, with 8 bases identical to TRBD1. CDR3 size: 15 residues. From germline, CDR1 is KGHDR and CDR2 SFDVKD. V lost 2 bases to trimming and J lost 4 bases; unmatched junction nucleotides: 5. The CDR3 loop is CATSDSTGVRETQYF. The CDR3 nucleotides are TGTGCCACCAGTGATTCGACAGGGGTGCGAGAGACCCAGTACTTC.